This passage covers 15 T cell receptor beta chains from one sample sequenced in a study of blood T cell repertoires in COVID-19. Clones were sequenced by immunoSEQ multiplex PCR, and TCRdb holds only the in-frame ones, with some missing. The sample includes approximately 290,000 clones, around nine tenths seen only once; the top ten take 0.95% to 1.3%. Sequenced material: PBMCs or T cells enriched from blood (not recorded which). These receptors originate from a woman in her 30s who had recovered from COVID-19.

The chain recombines TRBV19 with TRBJ2-3; TRBD1 matches at 10 bases. V trimming: 4 bases; J trimming: 4 bases; junction bases outside the gene matches: 8. Germline V CDR1 and CDR2: LNHDA, SQIVND (reference sequence). The CDR3 sequence is 16 residues long. CDR3 loop: CASSTTGGVISDTQYF. CDR3 nucleotide sequence: TGTGCCAGTAGTACGACAGGGGGCGTTATTTCAGATACGCAGTATTTT.

The CDR3 DNA follows: TGTGCCAGCAGTGAATTTGACAGGGCTAACTATGGCTACACCTTC. It encodes CASSEFDRANYGYTF. This rearrangement joins TRBV2 to TRBJ1-2; TRBD1 agrees at 7 bases. The CDR3 sequence is 15 residues long. Unmatched junction bases numbered 3, after V lost 2 bases and J lost 0 bases. CDR1 is SNHLY and CDR2 is FYNNEI in the germline V gene.

Notes on this clone: An end of the junction differs from the germline gene, which may be a read error. This rearrangement joins TRBV11-2 to TRBJ2-3, with D tentatively TRBD2 (6 bases). The CDR3 extends over 16 amino acids. CDR1 SGHAT and CDR2 FQNNGV come from the germline V gene. The CDR3 region has the DNA TGTGCCAGCAGATTAGGGAGGCCAGGCGCTAGGGATACGCAGTATTTT. Its translation: CASRLGRPGARDTQYF.

J is TRBJ2-3 and V is TRBV9; 7 bases agree with TRBD2. The J segment lost 6 bases and the V segment lost 0 bases, leaving 4 bases of the junction unmatched. The CDR3 contains 14 residues. Germline values: CDR1 SGDLS, CDR2 YYNGEE. For the CDR3, the DNA is TGTGCCAGCAGCGTAGCACTAGCGCGGGATACGCAGTATTTT. Translating gives CASSVALARDTQYF.

V usage is TRBV19 and J usage is TRBJ2-7, with D possibly TRBD2 on 7 matching bases. The CDR3 contains 13 residues. The germline V gene encodes CDR1 LNHDA and CDR2 SQIVND (reference sequence). Between the trimmed V and J ends, which lost 3 bases and 6 bases, there was a span of 12 bases. The CDR3 sequence is CASSIFGGREQYF. As DNA, the CDR3 is TGTGCCAGTAGTATTTTCGGGGGGCGCGAGCAGTACTTC. Filled out from reference TRBV19 and TRBJ2-7, the complete variable domain reads DGGITQSPKYLFRKEGQNVTLSCEQNLNHDAMYWYRQDPGQGLRLIYYSQIVNDFQKGDIAEGYSVSREKKESFPLTVTSAQKNPTAFYLCASSIFGGREQYFGPGTRLTVT.

The chain links TRBV14 to TRBJ2-1; D call uncertain. The germline V gene has CDR1 SGHDN and CDR2 FVKESK. This CDR3 has 13 residues. V gave up 4 bases and J gave up 10 bases, with 14 bases separating them. The CDR3 loop is CASSPYRFSEQFF. Here the CDR3 DNA reads TGTGCCAGCAGCCCTTATCGGTTCTCGGAGCAGTTCTTC.

V and J are TRBV28 and TRBJ2-7, with D maybe TRBD2 (5 bases). The CDR3 runs to 12 residues. V was trimmed by 8 bases and J by 3 bases, leaving 11 bases between them. Per the germline V gene, CDR1 is MDHEN and CDR2 is SYDVKM. In nucleotides, the CDR3 is TGTGCCAGCGGACTCGGAGGCTACGAGCAGTACTTC. It translates to CASGLGGYEQYF. The full variable domain, its missing parts supplied by reference TRBV28 and TRBJ2-7, is DVKVTQSSRYLVKRTGEKVFLECVQDMDHENMFWYRQDPGLGLRLIYFSYDVKMKEKGDIPEGYSVSREKKERFSLILESASTNQTSMYLCASGLGGYEQYFGPGTRLTVT.

The chain is built from TRBV29-1 and TRBJ2-2; weak D call: TRBD1 (6 bases). Germline values: CDR1 SQVTM, CDR2 ANQGSEA. Trimming removed 2 bases at V and 2 bases at J, with 12 bases between. The CDR3 contains 15 residues. The CDR3 region is CSVESAGDNTGELFF. The CDR3 DNA is TGCAGCGTTGAATCCGCAGGGGACAACACCGGGGAGCTGTTTTTT.

The chain employs TRBV5-6 and TRBJ2-2; 9 bases line up with TRBD2. CDR3 size: 16 residues. Trimming removed 0 bases from V and 5 bases from J; junction bases left unmatched: 5. Germline lookup yields CDR1 SGHDT and CDR2 YYEEEE. The CDR3 loop is CASSLVLAGITGELFF. The CDR3 coding sequence is TGTGCCAGCAGCTTGGTACTAGCGGGCATAACCGGGGAGCTGTTTTTT.

The chain recombines TRBV2 with TRBJ1-5; D ambiguous. Trimming cost V 4 bases and J 6 bases, with 13 bases left between them. Germline V CDR1 and CDR2: SNHLY, FYNNEI. The CDR3 runs 14 residues. DNA of the CDR3: TGTGCCAGCAGTGTATTAGAGGCGCTTCAGCCCCAGCATTTT. Amino acid sequence: CASSVLEALQPQHF.

The chain employs TRBV18 and TRBJ1-4; perhaps TRBD1 as D (5 bases). The V gene lost 4 bases and the J gene lost 7 bases, with 10 bases spanning the gap. Germline V gene sequence: CDR1 KGHSH, CDR2 LQKENI. This CDR3 is built from 13 residues. The CDR3 coding sequence is TGTGCCAGCTCACAGGGGAATGGTGAAAAACTGTTTTTT. Translating it yields CASSQGNGEKLFF.

The chain couples TRBV7-3 to TRBJ2-7; 8 bases map to TRBD1. CDR1 is SGHTA and CDR2 is FQGTGA in the germline V gene. The J segment lost 4 bases and the V segment lost 5 bases, leaving 4 bases of the junction unmatched. The CDR3 has 13 residues. CDR3 coding DNA: TGTGCCAGCAGCCGTACAGGGGGATACGAGCAGTACTTC. Protein sequence: CASSRTGGYEQYF.

The chain links TRBV19 to TRBJ2-7; 9 bases fit TRBD1. CDR3 size: 14 residues. Per germline, CDR1 LNHDA and CDR2 SQIVND (reference sequence). With 3 bases clipped from V and 5 bases from J, the junction kept 5 bases outside the gene matches. CDR3 residues: CASSIGTGKHEQYF. The DNA for the CDR3 is TGTGCCAGTAGTATTGGGACAGGGAAGCACGAGCAGTACTTC.

The chain is built from TRBV15 and TRBJ1-5, with TRBD1 matching 7 bases. With V trimmed by 0 bases and J by 7 bases, 6 bases remained unmatched. CDR3 length: 15 amino acids. In germline, CDR1 is LNHNV, CDR2 YYDKDF (reference sequence). Written as DNA, the CDR3 is TGTGCCACCAGCAGAGATACAGGGGCAGGGCAGCCCCAGCATTTT. It translates to CATSRDTGAGQPQHF.

V and J are TRBV12-3 or TRBV12-4 and TRBJ1-5, with TRBD1 as a possible D gene (6 bases). The CDR3 consists of 13 residues. V was cut by 3 bases and J by 7 bases, with 10 bases left in between. The CDR3 loop is CASSFTGTQPQHF. Written as DNA, the CDR3 is TGTGCCAGCAGTTTCACAGGGACCCAGCCCCAGCATTTT.